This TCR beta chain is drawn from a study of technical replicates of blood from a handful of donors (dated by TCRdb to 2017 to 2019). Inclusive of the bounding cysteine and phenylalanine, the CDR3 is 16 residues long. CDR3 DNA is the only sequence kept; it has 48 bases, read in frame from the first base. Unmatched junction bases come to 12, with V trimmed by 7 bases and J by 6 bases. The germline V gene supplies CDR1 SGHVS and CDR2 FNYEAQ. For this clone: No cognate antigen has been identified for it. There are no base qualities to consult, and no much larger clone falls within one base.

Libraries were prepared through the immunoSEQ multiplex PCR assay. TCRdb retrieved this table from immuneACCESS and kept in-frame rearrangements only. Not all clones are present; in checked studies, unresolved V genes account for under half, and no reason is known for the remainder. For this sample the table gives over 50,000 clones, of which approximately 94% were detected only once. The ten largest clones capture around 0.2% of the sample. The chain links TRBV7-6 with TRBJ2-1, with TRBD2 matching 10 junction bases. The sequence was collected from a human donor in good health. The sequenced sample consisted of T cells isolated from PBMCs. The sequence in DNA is TGTGCCAGCACCCTCGCGCCGGCTAGCGGGAGCAATGAGCAGTTCTTC. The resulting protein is CASTLAPASGSNEQFF.